The 31 T cell receptor beta chains listed next were all sequenced from one sample in a study of human CD8 memory T cell subsets (dated by TCRdb to the early 2020s). A Human TCR Profiling Kit was used to prepare UMI-labeled 5' RACE TCRbeta libraries. Each entry corresponds to one CDR3 protein sequence from reads that TCRdb reprocessed, and DNA is not given. The sample table includes roughly 5,000 distinct CDR3 sequences. The top ten hold around 35% of the sample. The sequenced sample consisted of CD8+ T cells from PBMCs. These TCRs come from a human donor in good health.

The genes are TRBV30 and TRBJ2-7. CDR3 length: 15 residues. CDR1 is GTSNPN, CDR2 SVGIG, per germline (reference sequence). The CDR3 here is CAWSSNYHAAYEQYF.

This clonotype ranks as medium-sized in terms of frequency. The V and J genes are TRBV5-1 and TRBJ1-6; TCRdb selects TRBD1, and the lack of DNA leaves this call unchecked. The CDR3 is made up of 16 amino acids. Germline V gene sequence: CDR1 SGHRS, CDR2 YFSETQ. The CDR3 region is CASSAGDSSYNSPLHF.

By frequency, this clonotype is medium-sized. The V gene is TRBV12-3 or TRBV12-4, the J gene TRBJ1-1; TCRdb calls TRBD1, which cannot be checked without DNA. The CDR3 is made up of 14 amino acids. The CDR3 here is CASKLRTASTEAFF.

The genes are TRBV5-1 and TRBJ2-7; the TCRdb D gene call, TRBD1, has no DNA to confirm it. The CDR3 sequence is 15 residues long. CDR1 is SGHRS, CDR2 YFSETQ, per germline. The CDR3 here is CASSLRDRVDYEQYF.

The chain combines TRBV12-3 or TRBV12-4 with TRBJ2-7; checking the TCRdb D call of TRBD2 is not possible without DNA. This CDR3 is built from 11 residues. The CDR3 loop is CASWGGHEQYF.

The CDR3 sequence is CASSMRLGNEKLFF. The chain has TRBV19 and TRBJ1-4. The germline gives CDR1 LNHDA, CDR2 SQIVND (reference sequence). CDR3 size: 14 residues. The complete variable domain, with remaining parts taken from reference TRBV19 and TRBJ1-4, reads DGGITQSPKYLFRKEGQNVTLSCEQNLNHDAMYWYRQDPGQGLRLIYYSQIVNDFQKGDIAEGYSVSREKKESFPLTVTSAQKNPTAFYLCASSMRLGNEKLFFGSGTQLSVL.

The genes are TRBV12-3 or TRBV12-4 and TRBJ2-3. This CDR3 is 15 amino acids long. CDR3: CASSYISAGTDTQYF.

V usage is TRBV9 and J usage is TRBJ2-2; TCRdb outputs TRBD2, but without DNA this stays unchecked. CDR1 is SGDLS and CDR2 is YYNGEE in the germline V gene. This CDR3 is 13 amino acids long. This chain's CDR3 is CASSAGLSGELFF.

This chain connects TRBV27 to TRBJ2-5; without DNA, the TCRdb call of TRBD1 cannot be checked. CDR1 is MNHEY and CDR2 is SMNVEV in the germline V gene (reference sequence). There are 16 residues in the CDR3. CDR3 amino acids: CASSLGGGANGETQYF.

This clonotype counts as medium-sized by frequency. The rearrangement joins TRBV4-1 to TRBJ2-7. The CDR3 contains 16 residues. Germline values: CDR1 MGHRA, CDR2 YSYEKL. The CDR3 is CASSLSPDFPSYEQYF.

This clonotype shows up as medium-sized by frequency. The chain has TRBV29-1 and TRBJ2-1; the D gene TCRdb calls, TRBD2, cannot be checked with no DNA. Germline lookup yields CDR1 SQVTM and CDR2 ANQGSEA. The CDR3 runs 15 residues. The CDR3 region is CSVELRGGRYNEQFF.

The V call is TRBV9, the J call TRBJ2-7; TCRdb proposes TRBD2, but this gene call is untestable without DNA. The CDR3 contains 15 residues. Germline lookup yields CDR1 SGDLS and CDR2 YYNGEE. CDR3 sequence: CASSPSAGTTYEQYF.

The J gene is TRBJ2-2, the V gene TRBV4-1; TCRdb gives TRBD1 as the D gene, but with no DNA this cannot be confirmed. CDR1 and CDR2 (germline): MGHRA, YSYEKL. The length of the CDR3 is 12 residues. CDR3 in amino acids: CASSPGGGELFF.

The V gene is TRBV28, the J gene TRBJ2-7; checking the TCRdb D call of TRBD2 is not possible without DNA. Germline values: CDR1 MDHEN, CDR2 SYDVKM. The CDR3 extends over 17 amino acids. The CDR3 loop reads CASSLGSGRALVYEQYF.

This chain uses TRBV9 with TRBJ2-2; TCRdb gives TRBD1 as the D gene, but with no DNA this cannot be confirmed. This CDR3 comprises 15 residues. From germline, CDR1 is SGDLS and CDR2 YYNGEE. The CDR3: CASSVSGRWGGELFF.

The chain couples TRBV7-9 to TRBJ2-2; there is no DNA to check the TCRdb D call of TRBD2. The CDR3 consists of 13 residues. Germline V gene lookup returns CDR1 SEHNR and CDR2 FQNEAQ (reference sequence). This CDR3 is CASSPRFSGELFF.

V and J are TRBV7-2 and TRBJ2-1; TCRdb outputs TRBD2, but without DNA this stays unchecked. The CDR3 has 16 amino acids. Per the germline V gene, CDR1 is SGHTA and CDR2 is FQGNSA. CDR3 amino acids: CASSFLLAGIGVEQFF.

CDR3 residues: CASSLGASTDTQYF. The chain is built from TRBV7-7 and TRBJ2-3. The CDR3 has 14 residues. In germline, CDR1 is SSHAT, CDR2 FNYEAQ (reference sequence). The full variable domain, in which reference TRBV7-7 and TRBJ2-3 provide the parts outside the CDR3, is GAGVSQSPRYKVTKRGQDVTLRCDPISSHATLYWYQQALGQGPEFLTYFNYEAQPDKSGLPSDRFSAERPEGSISTLTIQRTEQRDSAMYRCASSLGASTDTQYFGPGTRLTVL.

The V gene is TRBV6-1, the J gene TRBJ2-4; TCRdb outputs TRBD2, but without DNA this stays unchecked. The CDR3 length is 16 residues. Germline CDR1 reads MNHNS; CDR2 reads SASEGT. The CDR3 reads CASSEASGGAKNIQYF.

J is TRBJ1-5 and V is TRBV11-2. Germline V gene lookup returns CDR1 SGHAT and CDR2 FQNNGV. The CDR3 contains 16 residues. CDR3 amino acids: CASSLEGVYSNQPQHF.

The chain carries TRBV4-1 and TRBJ1-1; the TCRdb D gene call, TRBD1, has no DNA to confirm it. The length of the CDR3 is 18 residues. Germline V gives CDR1 MGHRA, CDR2 YSYEKL. Here the CDR3 reads CASSQESTSTGRHTEAFF.

Measured by frequency, this clonotype is medium-sized. V is TRBV27 and J is TRBJ2-2. This CDR3 is 12 amino acids long. CDR1 MNHEY and CDR2 SMNVEV come from the germline V gene (reference sequence). The CDR3 sequence: CASSFDTGELFF.

The chain is built from TRBV5-4 and TRBJ1-1. Germline V gene lookup returns CDR1 SGHNT and CDR2 YYREEE (reference sequence). The CDR3 spans 11 residues. The CDR3: CASRQNTEAFF.

This clonotype counts as medium-sized by frequency. The chain recombines TRBV27 with TRBJ1-4; TCRdb gives TRBD1 as the D gene, but with no DNA this cannot be confirmed. This CDR3 has 17 residues. From germline, CDR1 is MNHEY and CDR2 SMNVEV (reference sequence). CDR3 amino acids: CASSSLAGGERNEKLFF.

This chain uses TRBV28 with TRBJ2-1. CDR1 MDHEN and CDR2 SYDVKM come from the germline V gene. CDR3 length equals 12 residues. The CDR3 loop is CASSPRAVRQFF.

The chain uses TRBV10-2 and TRBJ2-5; as DNA is missing, the TRBD1 call by TCRdb cannot be tested. This CDR3 region has 14 residues. Germline assignment: CDR1 WSHSY and CDR2 SAAADI. The CDR3 reads CASSESRDDETQYF.

The chain is built from TRBV9 and TRBJ2-3; absent DNA, TCRdb's TRBD1 call cannot be checked. The germline gives CDR1 SGDLS, CDR2 YYNGEE. CDR3 size: 16 residues. CDR3 region: CASSPRDASSTDTQYF.

This clonotype is deemed medium-sized by its frequency. This rearrangement joins TRBV14 to TRBJ1-2; as DNA is missing, the TRBD1 call by TCRdb cannot be tested. The CDR3 consists of 14 residues. Germline CDR1 is SGHDN and CDR2 is FVKESK. The chain's CDR3 is CASSQDRTGIGYTF.

The rearrangement joins TRBV21-1 to TRBJ1-2. TRBV21-1 is marked as a pseudogene. This CDR3 is 14 amino acids long. The CDR3: CASTLGTETYGYTF.

The rearrangement links TRBV2 to TRBJ2-7. This CDR3 is built from 16 residues. Germline V lookup: CDR1 SNHLY, CDR2 FYNNEI. This CDR3 is CASSEAMDGHSYEQYF.

The chain has TRBV7-3 and TRBJ2-1; TCRdb returns TRBD1, unconfirmable since there is no DNA. This CDR3 is built from 13 residues. The V gene's germline CDR1 is SGHTA and CDR2 FQGTGA. CDR3 loop: CASSLTGINEQFF. The full variable domain, rest sourced from reference TRBV7-3 and TRBJ2-1, is GAGVSQTPSNKVTEKGKYVELRCDPISGHTALYWYRQSLGQGPEFLIYFQGTGAADDSGLPNDRFFAVRPEGSVSTLKIQRTERGDSAVYLCASSLTGINEQFFGPGTRLTVL.